The count of the clone carrying this TCR beta chain is one. Its cognate antigen is unknown. These data belong to a study of T cell responses to AZD1222 COVID-19 vaccine. Study at large: Pooled samples include second doses given at about 4 or 12 weeks. Notes on the study in general: The donor cohort was predominantly white British with a female majority, and clonal diversity may have been underestimated. Reports say nearly half of spike-specific TCRs go after unmutated variant regions.

TCRdb's copy holds only in-frame clones and misses some; the assay was immunoSEQ multiplex PCR. The sample contains roughly 100,000 clones, more than 75% of which appear only once. The germline V and J ends were trimmed by 2 bases and 6 bases, with 6 bases remaining between them. CDR1 is MDHEN and CDR2 is SYDVKM in the germline V gene. The length of the CDR3 is 12 residues. The sequence came from an adult in good health. The chain couples TRBV28 to TRBJ2-3; D is undetermined. This sample comprised peripheral blood, obtained on day 0 of AZD1222 vaccination. CDR3: CASSLEVDTQYF. For the CDR3, the DNA is TGTGCCAGCAGTTTAGAAGTCGATACGCAGTATTTT.